This is a list of T cell receptor beta chains from one sample in a study of Ad26.COV2.S vaccination and SARS-CoV-2 variants. Assay: immunoSEQ multiplex PCR; the TCRdb copy retains only in-frame clones and omits some. This table holds 300,000 to 350,000 clones, 75% to 90% found once. The sample consisted of peripheral blood, taken in a trial of Ad26.COV2.S vaccine versus placebo. These receptors were collected from a person between 18 and 65 years old who received the Ad26.COV2.S COVID-19 vaccine or a placebo. CDR3s include the opening cysteine and the closing phenylalanine or tryptophan. The D gene is left open where the match is weak. Clone size is given for some rows only: seen once, a few or many times, or a class if the clone is expanded.

d_gene | j_gene | abundance | v_gene | CDR3nt | CDR3aa
NA | TRBJ1-5 | NA | TRBV10-2 | TGCGCCAGCACCGACTTAAATCAGCCCCAGCATTTT | CASTDLNQPQHF
NA | TRBJ2-7 | NA | TRBV6-2/TRBV6-3 | TGTGCCAGCAGTTTTATGGGGTGGCGCGAGCAGTACTTC | CASSFMGWREQYF
NA | TRBJ2-7 | NA | TRBV20-1 | TGCAGTGCTAGTGGGCCAGGCGAAAAGGACGAGCAGTACTTC | CSASGPGEKDEQYF
NA | TRBJ1-1 | NA | TRBV7-9 | TGTGCCAGCAGCTTAGGAATGAACACTGAAGCTTTCTTT | CASSLGMNTEAFF
NA | TRBJ2-1 | NA | TRBV28 | TGTGCCAGCAGTGCCCCCGGGACACTGAACGTAAATGAGCAGTTCTTC | CASSAPGTLNVNEQFF
NA | TRBJ1-2 | few | TRBV19 | TGTGCCAGTAGTACAGGGTCCGGCTACACCTTC | CASSTGSGYTF
NA | TRBJ2-1 | once | TRBV11-3 | TGTGCCAGCAGCTCCGGCACTAACTCCTACAATGAGCAGTTCTTC | CASSSGTNSYNEQFF
NA | TRBJ2-7 | NA | TRBV28 | TGTGCCAGCAGTTTTACATCCTACGAGCAGTACTTC | CASSFTSYEQYF
NA | TRBJ2-7 | NA | TRBV7-8 | TGTGCCAGCAGGTACTCGACAGATTCCTACGAGCAGTACTTC | CASRYSTDSYEQYF
NA | TRBJ1-2 | NA | TRBV7-2 | TGTGCCAGCAGCTTAACAGGGTTAGACTATGGCTACACCTTC | CASSLTGLDYGYTF
TRBD1 | TRBJ2-7 | NA | TRBV5-1 | TGCGCCAGCAGGCAGGGACAGATATACGAGCAGTACTTC | CASRQGQIYEQYF
TRBD1 | TRBJ2-7 | NA | TRBV10-3 | TGTGCCATCAGGGGACAGGTGAGCTCCTACGAGCAGTACTTC | CAIRGQVSSYEQYF
NA | TRBJ2-7 | few | TRBV10-1 | TGCGCCAGCGTCGGACAGTCTGTTGAGCAGTACTTC | CASVGQSVEQYF
NA | TRBJ2-3 | NA | TRBV4-3 | TGCGCCAGCAGCCAGTTACAGGGGGGGGATACGCAGTATTTT | CASSQLQGGDTQYF
TRBD1 | TRBJ1-6 | NA | TRBV10-3 | TGTGCCATCAGAGCCGGGACAGGGGATAATTCACCCCTCCACTTT | CAIRAGTGDNSPLHF
NA | TRBJ2-3 | NA | TRBV4-3 | TGCGCCAGCAGCCAAGAGCCCGGGACGGTCACAGATACGCAGTATTTT | CASSQEPGTVTDTQYF
NA | TRBJ1-2 | NA | TRBV5-1 | TGCGCCAGCAGCTTGGCCGGGACAATGTATGGCTACACCTTC | CASSLAGTMYGYTF